The T cell receptor beta chain described here comes from a study of cytomegalovirus exposure and HLA in healthy donors. Use of 60 Vbeta and 13 Jbeta primers characterized the PCR. Clones were read by immunoSEQ multiplex PCR, and TCRdb kept only the in-frame ones, dropping some. The data show hundreds of thousands of clones, more than 75% seen once. This CDR3 contains 17 residues. The V gene lost 0 bases and the J gene lost 4 bases, with 19 bases spanning the gap. Germline CDR1 reads MGHRA; CDR2 reads YSYEKL. The receptor was derived from a girl aged 2 to 9 in good health and CMV-seronegative. This sequence joins TRBV4-1 and TRBJ2-7, with a weak D call TRBD2 (5 bases). The sample taken for sequencing was PBMCs. CDR3 DNA sequence: TGCGCCAGCAGCCAAGATTGGGAACAGCGGCGTGGATACGAGCAGTACTTC. It specifies CASSQDWEQRRGYEQYF.